What follows describes a single T cell receptor (beta chain). Its antigen is unknown. The data originate from a study of cytomegalovirus exposure and HLA in healthy donors. Findings of the study overall: Further analysis was carried out later, and it showed several of the most significant clusters appearing linked to common viral pathogens.

Sampled while nominally healthy, donors likely had unrecorded immune exposures. The PCR was carried out with 60 Vbeta primers and 13 Jbeta primers. Sequencing was performed with immunoSEQ multiplex PCR; in TCRdb, only in-frame clones are kept and a portion is missing. Among 210,000 or so clones listed, 70% to 80% were seen once. The CDR3 has 15 amino acids. The germline V gene has CDR1 MGHRA and CDR2 YSYEKL. This TCR came from a man aged 40-50 years in good health and CMV-seronegative. Sequencing was carried out using PBMCs. The J gene is TRBJ2-5, the V gene TRBV4-1; the D gene is possibly TRBD2 (6 bases). The DNA end is a closer match to TRBJ2-7, so the J assignment may be wrong. CDR3 in amino acids: CASSQGGNGGYEQYF. Written as DNA, the CDR3 is TGCGCCAGCAGCCAAGGCGGTAACGGGGGATACGAGCAGTACTTC.